This TCR beta chain was recorded in a study of siplizumab effects on memory and regulatory T cells. CDR1 and CDR2 from the germline V gene are SGHTA and FQGNSA. The CDR3 consists of 15 residues. Germline trimming cut 5 bases from V and 8 bases from J; bases unmatched to any gene: 10. Here immunoSEQ multiplex PCR was the method, and the copy in TCRdb shows in-frame clones only, minus some. The table shows roughly 64,000 clones, with roughly 96% occurring only once. The receptor's source is a human donor in good health. The source material was naive CD8+ T cells sorted from blood. The chain recombines TRBV7-2 with TRBJ2-1; 9 bases fit TRBD1. The CDR3 loop is CASSLTGGSGYEQFF. The CDR3 nucleotides read TGTGCCAGCAGCCTGACAGGGGGATCCGGGTATGAGCAGTTCTTC.